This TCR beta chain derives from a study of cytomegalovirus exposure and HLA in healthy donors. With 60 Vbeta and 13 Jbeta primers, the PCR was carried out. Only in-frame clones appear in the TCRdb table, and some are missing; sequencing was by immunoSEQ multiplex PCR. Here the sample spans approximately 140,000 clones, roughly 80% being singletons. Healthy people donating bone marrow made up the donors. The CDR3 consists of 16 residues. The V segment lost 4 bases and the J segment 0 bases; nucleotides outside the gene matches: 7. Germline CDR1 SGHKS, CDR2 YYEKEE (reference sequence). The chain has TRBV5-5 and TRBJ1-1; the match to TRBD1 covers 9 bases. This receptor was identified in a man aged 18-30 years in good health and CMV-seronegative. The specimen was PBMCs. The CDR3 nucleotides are TGTGCCAGCAGCACGACAGGGGGGACTATGAACACTGAAGCTTTCTTT. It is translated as CASSTTGGTMNTEAFF. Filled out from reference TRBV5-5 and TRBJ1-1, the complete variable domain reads DAGVTQSPTHLIKTRGQQVTLRCSPISGHKSVSWYQQVLGQGPQFIFQYYEKEERGRGNFPDRFSARQFPNYSSELNVNALLLGDSALYLCASSTTGGTMNTEAFFGQGTRLTVV.